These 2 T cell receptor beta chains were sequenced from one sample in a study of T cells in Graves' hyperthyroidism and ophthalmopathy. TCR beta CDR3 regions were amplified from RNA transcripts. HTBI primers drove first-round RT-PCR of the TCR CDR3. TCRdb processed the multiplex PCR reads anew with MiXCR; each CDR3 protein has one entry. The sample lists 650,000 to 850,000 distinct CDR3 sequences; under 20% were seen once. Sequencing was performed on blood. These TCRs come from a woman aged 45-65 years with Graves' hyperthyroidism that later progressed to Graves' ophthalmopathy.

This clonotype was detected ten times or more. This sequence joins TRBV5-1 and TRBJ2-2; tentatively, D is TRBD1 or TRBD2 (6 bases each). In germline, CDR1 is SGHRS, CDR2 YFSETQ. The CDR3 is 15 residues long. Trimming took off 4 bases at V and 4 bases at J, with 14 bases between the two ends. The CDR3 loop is CASSRRGAGTGELFF. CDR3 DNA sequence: TGCGCCAGCAGCCGGAGGGGGGCCGGCACCGGGGAGCTGTTTTTT. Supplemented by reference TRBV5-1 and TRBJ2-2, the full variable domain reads KAGVTQTPRYLIKTRGQQVTLSCSPISGHRSVSWYQQTPGQGLQFLFEYFSETQRNKGNFPGRFSGRQFSNSRSEMNVSTLELGDSALYLCASSRRGAGTGELFFGEGSRLTVL.

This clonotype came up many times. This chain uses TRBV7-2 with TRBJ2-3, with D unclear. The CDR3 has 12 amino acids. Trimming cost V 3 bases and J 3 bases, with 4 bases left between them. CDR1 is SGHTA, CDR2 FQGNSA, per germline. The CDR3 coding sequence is TGTGCCAGCAGCTTTCGGACAGATACGCAGTATTTT. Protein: CASSFRTDTQYF.